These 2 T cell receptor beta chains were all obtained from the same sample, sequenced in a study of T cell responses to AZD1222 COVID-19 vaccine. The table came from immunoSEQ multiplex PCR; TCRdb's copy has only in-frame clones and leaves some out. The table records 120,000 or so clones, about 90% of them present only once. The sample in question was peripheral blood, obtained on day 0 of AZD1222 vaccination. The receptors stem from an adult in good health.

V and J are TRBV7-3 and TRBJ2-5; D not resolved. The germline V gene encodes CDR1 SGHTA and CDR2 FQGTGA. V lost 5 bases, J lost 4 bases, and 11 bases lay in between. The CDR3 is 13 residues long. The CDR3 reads CASSQSGLETQYF. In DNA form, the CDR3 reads TGTGCCAGCAGCCAAAGTGGTCTAGAGACCCAGTACTTC. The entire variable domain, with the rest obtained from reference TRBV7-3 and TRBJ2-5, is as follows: GAGVSQTPSNKVTEKGKYVELRCDPISGHTALYWYRQSLGQGPEFLIYFQGTGAADDSGLPNDRFFAVRPEGSVSTLKIQRTERGDSAVYLCASSQSGLETQYFGPGTRLLVL.

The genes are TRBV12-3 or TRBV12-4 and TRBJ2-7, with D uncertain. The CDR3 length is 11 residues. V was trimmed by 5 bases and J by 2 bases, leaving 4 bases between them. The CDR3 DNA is TGTGCCAGCAGTACTCCCTACGAGCAGTACTTC. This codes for CASSTPYEQYF.